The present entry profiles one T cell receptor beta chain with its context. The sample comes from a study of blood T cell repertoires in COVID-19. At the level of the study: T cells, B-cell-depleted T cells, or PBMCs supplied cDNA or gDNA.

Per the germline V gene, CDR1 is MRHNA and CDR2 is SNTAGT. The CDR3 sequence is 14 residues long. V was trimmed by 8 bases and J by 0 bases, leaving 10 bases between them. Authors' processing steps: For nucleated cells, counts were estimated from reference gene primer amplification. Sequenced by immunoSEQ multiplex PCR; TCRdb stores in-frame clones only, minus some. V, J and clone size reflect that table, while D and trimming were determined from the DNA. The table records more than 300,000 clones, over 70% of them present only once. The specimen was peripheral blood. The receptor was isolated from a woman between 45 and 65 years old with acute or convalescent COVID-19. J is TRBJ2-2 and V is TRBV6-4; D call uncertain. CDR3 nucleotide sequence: TGTGCCAGCCGTCCACAGACGAACACCGGGGAGCTGTTTTTT. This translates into CASRPQTNTGELFF.